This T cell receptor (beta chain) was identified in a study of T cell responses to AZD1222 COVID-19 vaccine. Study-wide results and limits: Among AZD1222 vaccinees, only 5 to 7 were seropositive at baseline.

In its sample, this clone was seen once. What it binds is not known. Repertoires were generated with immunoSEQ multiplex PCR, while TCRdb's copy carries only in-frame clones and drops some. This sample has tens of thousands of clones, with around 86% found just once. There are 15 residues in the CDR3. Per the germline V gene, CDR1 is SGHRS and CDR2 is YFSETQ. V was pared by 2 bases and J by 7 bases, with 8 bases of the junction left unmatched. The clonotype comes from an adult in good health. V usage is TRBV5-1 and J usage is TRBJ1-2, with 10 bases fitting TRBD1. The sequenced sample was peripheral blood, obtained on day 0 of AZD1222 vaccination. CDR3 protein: CASSFTGTGASGYTF. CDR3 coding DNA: TGCGCCAGCAGCTTTACCGGGACAGGGGCATCTGGCTACACCTTC.